What follows are 18 T cell receptor beta chains derived from one specimen sequenced in a study of siplizumab effects on memory and regulatory T cells. Generated by immunoSEQ multiplex PCR, the TCRdb table keeps only in-frame clones and is missing some. Among about 82,000 clones listed, roughly 87% were seen once. Sequences were obtained from Tregs sorted from blood. The receptors were gathered from a human donor in good health.

The gene calls are TRBV25-1 and TRBJ2-5, with 8 bases fitting TRBD2. V trimming: 1 base; J trimming: 7 bases; junction bases outside the gene matches: 5. The CDR3 has 14 amino acids. Germline V lookup: CDR1 MGHDK, CDR2 SYGVNS. The CDR3 bases are TGTGCCAGCAGTGAATCGGGAGGGGTGGGGACCCAGTACTTC. Encoded protein: CASSESGGVGTQYF.

The chain links TRBV11-2 to TRBJ2-5, with D unclear. In germline, CDR1 is SGHAT, CDR2 FQNNGV. V was cut by 2 bases and J by 9 bases, with 10 bases left in between. This CDR3 has 12 amino acids. CDR3 loop: CASSLSQGPQYF. CDR3 DNA: TGTGCCAGCAGCTTATCACAAGGCCCCCAGTACTTC.

This clone was seen a single time. The rearrangement joins TRBV5-1 to TRBJ1-2, with 7 bases matching TRBD1. CDR3 length: 12 amino acids. After removal of 6 bases from V and 5 bases from J, the junction contained 4 bases not matched to a gene. Germline V gives CDR1 SGHRS, CDR2 YFSETQ. The CDR3 here is CASTGGRYGYTF. Here the CDR3 DNA reads TGCGCCAGCACAGGGGGGCGATATGGCTACACCTTC.

The chain is built from TRBV10-3 and TRBJ2-7; 8 nucleotides align to TRBD1. This CDR3 region has 14 residues. Trimming removed 3 bases from V and 4 bases from J; junction bases left unmatched: 5. Germline V CDR1 and CDR2: ENHRY, SYGVKD. In DNA, the CDR3 is TGTGCCATCAGTGAAGGGACAGGTGTATACGAGCAGTACTTC. It encodes CAISEGTGVYEQYF.

This sequence joins TRBV30 and TRBJ1-5; D possibly corresponds to TRBD1 (6 bases). The CDR3 consists of 13 residues. Germline CDR1 reads GTSNPN; CDR2 reads SVGIG (reference sequence). V was cut by 1 base and J by 6 bases, with 10 bases left in between. CDR3 loop: CAWSGGPAQPQHF. DNA for the CDR3: TGTGCCTGGAGTGGGGGGCCCGCTCAGCCCCAGCATTTT.

This clone showed up just a few times. The chain uses TRBV5-1 and TRBJ1-2; D not resolved. The V gene's germline CDR1 is SGHRS and CDR2 YFSETQ. The CDR3 has 11 amino acids. V lost 4 bases and J lost 8, with 9 bases in between. In nucleotides, the CDR3 is TGCGCCAGCAGCCCCGGAATCGGCTACACCTTC. Amino acid sequence: CASSPGIGYTF.

The chain links TRBV19 to TRBJ1-1; D perhaps matches TRBD1 (6 bases). This CDR3 contains 16 residues. The germline V gene has CDR1 LNHDA and CDR2 SQIVND (reference sequence). Trimming left V 3 bases short and J 4 bases short, with 18 bases between. CDR3 residues: CASSILGARTLTEAFF. In DNA, the CDR3 is TGTGCCAGTAGTATCCTGGGGGCGAGGACCCTCACTGAAGCTTTCTTT.

V and J are TRBV28 and TRBJ2-1; 14 bases are shared with TRBD2. The CDR3 totals 17 residues. V was clipped by 4 bases and J by 8 bases; unmatched bases: 10. Germline loops: CDR1 MDHEN, CDR2 SYDVKM. The DNA of the CDR3 is TGTGCCAGCAGTTATCCGACTAGCGGGGGGGCCTCGTATGAGCAGTTCTTC. Translation gives CASSYPTSGGASYEQFF.

The table lists this clone with a count of one. The rearrangement joins TRBV19 to TRBJ2-7; no clear D. The CDR3 has 15 residues. Germline values: CDR1 LNHDA, CDR2 SQIVND (reference sequence). Trimming pared 2 bases from V and 1 base from J, leaving 12 bases between. CDR3 DNA: TGTGCCAGTAGTATAAGATATGCACAGTCCTACGAGCAGTACTTC. It translates to CASSIRYAQSYEQYF.

V and J are TRBV7-2 and TRBJ2-4; 9 positions match TRBD2. CDR3 length: 19 residues. Per germline, CDR1 SGHTA and CDR2 FQGNSA. The trim removed 0 bases at V and 6 bases at J, leaving 15 bases unmatched. The CDR3 region is CASSLAGFERAGGRNIQYF. CDR3 bases: TGTGCCAGCAGCTTAGCGGGCTTCGAGCGTGCGGGGGGGCGAAACATTCAGTACTTC.

The V call is TRBV6-1, the J call TRBJ1-4; 8 bases match TRBD1. The CDR3 is made up of 14 amino acids. Germline-derived CDR1 and CDR2 are MNHNS and SASEGT. The trim removed 8 bases at V and 6 bases at J, leaving 8 bases unmatched. CDR3 loop: CASSSGGSYEKLFF. The DNA of the CDR3 is TGTGCCAGCTCATCAGGGGGCTCTTATGAAAAACTGTTTTTT.

The rearrangement uses TRBV19 and TRBJ2-2; D possibly corresponds to TRBD2 (6 bases). This CDR3 is 17 amino acids long. V lost 3 bases and J 3 bases, leaving 17 bases between the germline ends. Germline assignment: CDR1 LNHDA and CDR2 SQIVND (reference sequence). The CDR3 spells CASSISHRTTYTGELFF. The CDR3 DNA sequence: TGTGCCAGTAGTATCTCTCACCGGACTACATACACCGGGGAGCTGTTTTTT.

The gene calls are TRBV5-1 and TRBJ2-5, with 7 nucleotides matching TRBD2. CDR1 is SGHRS, CDR2 YFSETQ, per germline. The CDR3 has 14 amino acids. V lost 3 bases, J lost 6 bases, and 8 bases stayed unmatched. CDR3 in amino acids: CASSSDGGSKTQYF. CDR3 nucleotides: TGCGCCAGCAGCTCAGACGGGGGGTCCAAGACCCAGTACTTC.

V usage is TRBV5-1 and J usage is TRBJ2-3; 9 bases match TRBD2. Germline V gives CDR1 SGHRS, CDR2 YFSETQ. The CDR3 is 15 amino acids. The ends lost 1 base at V and 4 bases at J; junction bases unmatched: 4. CDR3 DNA sequence: TGCGCCAGCAGCTTGATTAGCGGGGGTTCAGATACGCAGTATTTT. Encoded protein: CASSLISGGSDTQYF.

This chain uses TRBV9 with TRBJ1-4; D is undetermined. Per the germline V gene, CDR1 is SGDLS and CDR2 is YYNGEE. Trimming left V 2 bases short and J 0 bases short, with 2 bases between. The CDR3 contains 13 residues. CDR3 nucleotide sequence: TGTGCCAGCAGCGTTACAACTAATGAAAAACTGTTTTTT. Its translation is CASSVTTNEKLFF.

This clone occurred a few times. The chain joins TRBV9 to TRBJ2-1; no definite D call. Trimming left V 4 bases short and J 1 base short, with 3 bases between. The CDR3 spans 12 residues. Germline-derived CDR1 and CDR2 are SGDLS and YYNGEE. The CDR3 protein is CASSLSYNEQFF. CDR3 nucleotide sequence: TGTGCCAGCAGCCTATCCTACAATGAGCAGTTCTTC.

The chain carries TRBV4-2 and TRBJ1-2, with unresolved D. V lost 0 bases and J 2 bases, leaving 7 bases between the germline ends. The germline V gene encodes CDR1 LGHNA and CDR2 YNFKEQ. The CDR3 is made up of 14 amino acids. The CDR3 loop reads CASSQEGYNYGYTF. CDR3 nucleotides: TGTGCCAGCAGCCAAGAAGGGTACAACTATGGCTACACCTTC.

The chain recombines TRBV27 with TRBJ1-2; weak D call: TRBD1 (5 bases). Per germline, CDR1 MNHEY and CDR2 SMNVEV (reference sequence). This CDR3 is built from 14 residues. V was pared by 6 bases and J by 1 base, with 12 bases between. For the CDR3, the DNA is TGTGCCAGCAGGCTCCGGGGGGGTAACTATGGCTACACCTTC. Encoded protein: CASRLRGGNYGYTF.